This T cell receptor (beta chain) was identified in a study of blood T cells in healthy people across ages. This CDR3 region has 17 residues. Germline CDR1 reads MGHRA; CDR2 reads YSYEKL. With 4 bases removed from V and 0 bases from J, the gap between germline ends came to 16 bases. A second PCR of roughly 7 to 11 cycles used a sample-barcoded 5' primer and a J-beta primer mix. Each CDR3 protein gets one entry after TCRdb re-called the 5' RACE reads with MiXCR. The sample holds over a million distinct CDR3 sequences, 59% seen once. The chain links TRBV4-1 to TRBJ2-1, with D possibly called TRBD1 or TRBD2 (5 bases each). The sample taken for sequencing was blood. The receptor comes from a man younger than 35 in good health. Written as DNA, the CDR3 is TGCGCCAGCAGCCGAGGCCGGGACCCGAGCTCCTACAATGAGCAGTTCTTC. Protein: CASSRGRDPSSYNEQFF.